The present TCR beta chain was sequenced within a study of PD-L1 blockade in urothelial cancer (dated by TCRdb to the late 2010s). Study-wide context: Every patient began therapy at some point between 2013 and 2015 and was given atezolizumab 1,200 mg intravenously every 3 weeks. The study, an exploratory multi-omic analysis, examined somatic, immune and clinical correlates of response to PD-L1 blockade with atezolizumab in urothelial cancer. Blood samples were analyzed at two time points: 3 weeks after treatment start (second dose) and 6 weeks after treatment start. A median of roughly 140,000 T cells and 85,000 or so unique TCRs was obtained from blood samples, and a median clonality of around 0.08 was observed. In the same patients, pretreatment tumors underwent whole exome sequencing and RNA sequencing in addition to TCR sequencing. Durable clinical benefit was achieved by nine patients and was not achieved by 20 patients. Durable clinical benefit meant progression-free survival longer than 6 months, and TCR features were also tested against progression-free and overall survival. Around 30 patients had pretreatment blood TCR-seq, some 25 had at least one posttreatment blood collection, and some 25 had tumor TCR-seq. An ECOG performance status of 0 or 1 was recorded for the patients, and 0 to 3 prior chemotherapy regimens had been received by the patients. Pretreatment tumor samples, along with matched peripheral blood serially collected before and after atezolizumab treatment, were subjected to TCR sequencing. About 85% of the 29 patients were identified as males with urothelial cancer of bladder origin, and a prior smoking history was reported by 18 of 29 patients. Points the paper makes about the study in general: Among patients with durable benefit, tumor-associated TCR clones showed greater expansion in peripheral blood 3 weeks after treatment started (n = 22, p = 0.022). A pretreatment peripheral blood TCR clonality below the median was linked to improved progression-free and overall survival. Because the sample size was small (n of about 30) and many exploratory analyses were performed, the results are intended to be hypothesis-generating.

Read against the paper, the sample's time point label means: pretreatment peripheral blood. The cohort included under 35 patients with locally advanced or metastatic urothelial carcinoma who were treated at Memorial Sloan Kettering on a trial protocol. Peripheral blood mononuclear cells were collected pretreatment and during treatment, with between 1 and 8 total time points obtained per patient. The Qiagen DNeasy Blood extraction kit was used to purify genomic DNA from total PBMCs and tumor samples. Collected pretreatment and during treatment, PBMCs were isolated and stored as previously described. Each PCR received spiked-in synthetic TCR analog templates so that absolute template abundance could be estimated from read counts. TCRbeta CDR3 regions were amplified from genomic DNA with bias-controlled V and J gene primers using the immunoSEQ assay. Sequencing of rearranged TCRbeta segments was done at approximately 20X coverage. In the source study's methods: Sequencing errors were corrected by clustering and CDR3s were annotated against IMGT to assign V, D and J genes. Downstream analyses used only productive TCRbeta rearrangements, leaving out any out-of-frame or stop-codon sequences. Clonality was calculated as one minus the Shannon entropy normalized by the log of the number of unique productive sequences. Clones differing between time points or between blood and tumor were identified using Fisher's exact test with Benjamini-Hochberg correction, with an adjusted p below 0.01 applied as the threshold. As stored in TCRdb, this immuneACCESS dataset retains in-frame rearrangements with V and J assigned. A fraction of the clones does not appear; measured against another copy, unresolved V genes explain less than half of the discrepancy, and the remainder lacks a known reason. Clonal size and the V and J genes are those of that table, whereas D and trimming came from the DNA. This sample has about 63,000 clones in its table, and roughly 76% of those were observed once. Around 5.7% of the sample is in the top ten clones.

This clone has just a few counts. The specificity of this receptor is unknown. Base qualities were left out, and no much larger clone turns up one base away. Reading the germline V gene gives CDR1 MGHRA and CDR2 YSYEKL. Trimming accounts for 1 base at V and 3 bases at J, while the number of junction bases matched to no gene is 6. The CDR3 starts with the cysteine, ends with the phenylalanine, and has 15 residues. The only DNA kept is the CDR3, 45 bases in frame from the first base. The input for sequencing was PBMCs, taken around atezolizumab (anti-PD-L1) treatment. The source is a man between 65 and 85 years old with urothelial cancer. The rearranged chain carries TRBV4-1 and TRBJ2-7; TRBD1 matches 7 bases in the middle. CDR3 reads: CASSQGEGGVYEQYF. Read as DNA, the sequence is TGCGCCAGCAGCCAAGGGGAAGGGGGCGTCTACGAGCAGTACTTC.